This T cell receptor beta chain originates from a study of response to subunit inactivated influenza vaccine. Study results and caveats: Authors suggested each seasonal flu vaccination may recruit only limited numbers of new T cells.

Germline V CDR1 and CDR2: SNHLY, FYNNEI. The CDR3 is made up of 11 amino acids. Between the trimmed V and J ends, which lost 4 bases and 9 bases, there was a span of 9 bases. In this sample, this clonotype turned up many times. The antigen is not known. TCRdb analysed the RT-PCR reads with MiXCR anew, one entry per CDR3 protein. The top ten clones hold about 12% of a sample with over 450,000 distinct CDR3 sequences, 10% to 15% of them seen once. The sequenced sample was PBMCs from blood, obtained about 40 days after vaccination. This TCR was recovered from a man aged 50-59 years who received an inactivated influenza vaccine. V usage is TRBV2 and J usage is TRBJ2-5; the D is unclear. CDR3 in amino acids: CASSGLPPQYF. In nucleotides, the CDR3 is TGTGCCAGCAGTGGGCTGCCTCCCCAGTACTTC.